This T cell receptor beta chain was documented in a study of blood T cell repertoires in COVID-19. Assay used: immunoSEQ multiplex PCR; TCRdb lists only in-frame clones, some missing. The data contain about 150,000 clones, 76% of them seen just once; the ten biggest clones take up roughly 3.6%. V dropped 0 bases and J dropped 4 bases, with 16 bases sitting between them. CDR1 GTSNPN and CDR2 SVGIG come from the germline V gene (reference sequence). This CDR3 spans 15 amino acids. This clonotype was sampled from a woman of 80 years or more with acute or convalescent COVID-19. The gene calls are TRBV30 and TRBJ2-7; D may be TRBD1 (5 bases). The sequenced material came from peripheral blood. CDR3 sequence reads: CAWSVRQPGQYEQYF. The CDR3 nucleotides are TGTGCCTGGAGTGTTAGGCAGCCCGGACAATACGAGCAGTACTTC.